The 18 T cell receptor beta chains given below trace back to one sample, sequenced in a study of T cells in Graves' hyperthyroidism and ophthalmopathy. Amplified regions were TCR beta CDR3 sequences from RNA transcripts. First-round RT-PCR with HTBI primers amplified the TCR CDR3 region. TCRdb processed the multiplex PCR reads anew with MiXCR; each CDR3 protein has one entry. The sample lists around 520,000 distinct CDR3 sequences, 12% to 15% occurring once. The sample taken for sequencing was blood. Receptors were obtained from a woman aged 40 to 55 with Graves' hyperthyroidism.

This clonotype was counted at least ten times. This chain links TRBV2 with TRBJ2-4, with D tentatively TRBD2 (7 bases). The CDR3 has 14 amino acids. In germline, CDR1 is SNHLY, CDR2 FYNNEI. Trimming stripped 8 bases from V and 5 bases from J, with 16 bases between. The CDR3 spells CASQRGGSENIQYF. CDR3 in DNA: TGTGCCAGCCAAAGGGGGGGGTCCGAAAACATTCAGTACTTC.

This clonotype was observed many times. CDR3 protein: CASSQEVGLAGYEQYF. The CDR3, as DNA: TGTGCCAGCAGCCAAGAAGTGGGACTAGCGGGTTACGAGCAGTACTTC. The chain joins TRBV14 to TRBJ2-7; TRBD2 aligns across 12 bases. Germline-derived CDR1 and CDR2 are SGHDN and FVKESK. This CDR3 is built from 16 residues. Trimming at V came to 0 bases and at J to 4 bases, leaving 4 bases not matched to a gene.

This clonotype came up a few times. V gene TRBV20-1 combines with J gene TRBJ1-2; weak D call: TRBD1 (6 bases). There are 13 residues in the CDR3. V was trimmed by 1 base and J by 5 bases, leaving 11 bases between them. Germline V gene data show CDR1 as DFQATT and CDR2 as SNEGSKA (reference sequence). CDR3 amino acids: CSARGDQGYGYTF. The CDR3 nucleotides read TGCAGTGCTAGAGGTGACCAGGGGTATGGCTACACCTTC.

In this sample, this clonotype turned up once. The chain joins TRBV6-1 to TRBJ2-3; 7 bases are shared with TRBD2. V was pared by 6 bases and J by 7 bases, with 13 bases of the junction left unmatched. The CDR3 length is 15 residues. CDR1 MNHNS and CDR2 SASEGT come from the germline V gene. For the CDR3, the DNA is TGTGCCAGCAGGCCCGGGACTACATGGGCTCATACGCAGTATTTT. Protein sequence: CASRPGTTWAHTQYF.

The chain carries TRBV6-1 and TRBJ1-1; TRBD1 is a possible D gene (6 bases). Per the germline V gene, CDR1 is MNHNS and CDR2 is SASEGT. V lost 7 bases and J lost 6, with 12 bases in between. This CDR3 spans 12 amino acids. The CDR3 here is CASNIWTAEAFF. The CDR3 bases are TGTGCCAGCAACATATGGACAGCTGAAGCTTTCTTT.

The V and J genes are TRBV7-2 and TRBJ2-7; 8 bases agree with TRBD1. Germline loops: CDR1 SGHTA, CDR2 FQGNSA. The CDR3 is 15 residues long. V lost 0 bases to trimming and J lost 2 bases; unmatched junction nucleotides: 3. Here the CDR3 DNA reads TGTGCCAGCAGCTTAGCGTGGACAGGGCCCTACGAGCAGTACTTC. It codes for CASSLAWTGPYEQYF. Full variable domain (outside the CDR3, taken from reference TRBV7-2 and TRBJ2-7): GAGVSQSPSNKVTEKGKDVELRCDPISGHTALYWYRQSLGQGLEFLIYFQGNSAPDKSGLPSDRFSAERTGGSVSTLTIQRTQQEDSAVYLCASSLAWTGPYEQYFGPGTRLTVT.

At least ten counts were recorded for this clonotype. This rearrangement joins TRBV12-3 or TRBV12-4 to TRBJ1-1; 7 nucleotides agree with TRBD1. The CDR3 consists of 13 residues. Trimming took 2 bases from V and 4 from J; bases not matched to a gene: 1. The CDR3 region has the DNA TGTGCCAGCAGTTTACCAGGGGGCACTGAAGCTTTCTTT. This encodes CASSLPGGTEAFF.

The chain employs TRBV5-5 and TRBJ1-1; 8 positions match TRBD1. CDR3 size: 17 residues. The V and J ends lost 0 bases and 1 base, in that order; junction bases with no gene match: 8. Germline CDR1 reads SGHKS; CDR2 reads YYEKEE (reference sequence). Here the CDR3 DNA reads TGTGCCAGCAGCTTGGGGAGGGTGGGACAGGCGAACACTGAAGCTTTCTTT. It translates to CASSLGRVGQANTEAFF.

This clonotype appeared once. The gene calls are TRBV4-1 and TRBJ2-1, with TRBD2 matching over 14 bases. Per germline, CDR1 MGHRA and CDR2 YSYEKL. The V segment lost 2 bases and the J segment 9 bases; nucleotides outside the gene matches: 21. The CDR3 runs to 21 residues. The CDR3 nucleotides read TGCGCCAGCAGCCAATCCCCGGGACTAGCGGGAGCAGGTCCCCCAATCGGTGAGCAGTTCTTC. Translating gives CASSQSPGLAGAGPPIGEQFF.

The J gene is TRBJ2-7, the V gene TRBV5-1, with TRBD2 matching over 14 bases. CDR3 length equals 16 residues. CDR1 is SGHRS, CDR2 YFSETQ, per germline. V trimming: 9 bases; J trimming: 6 bases; junction bases outside the gene matches: 14. The CDR3 DNA follows: TGCGCCACCCGCCCGGGGAGTGGACTAGCGGGAGGCGAGCAGTACTTC. Protein: CATRPGSGLAGGEQYF.

This clonotype occurred many times. J is TRBJ2-1 and V is TRBV27; D call uncertain. Trimming took off 5 bases at V and 10 bases at J, with 12 bases between the two ends. This CDR3 has 12 residues. The germline CDR1 and CDR2 sequences are MNHEY and SMNVEV (reference sequence). CDR3 bases: TGTGCCAGCAGTCTCTTTCGATCCGAGCAGTTCTTC. This sequence encodes CASSLFRSEQFF.

There are a few counts of this clonotype. A much larger clone is a single base away; this may be a read error. V usage is TRBV6-1 and J usage is TRBJ1-1; D remains ambiguous. The CDR3 is made up of 11 amino acids. V was pared by 7 bases and J by 2 bases, with 5 bases between. The germline V gene encodes CDR1 MNHNS and CDR2 SASEGT. CDR3 protein: CASTDNTEAFF. The DNA of the CDR3 is TGTGCCAGCACCGATAACACTGAAGCTTTCTTT.

This clonotype was counted many times. The chain employs TRBV10-3 and TRBJ1-1, with D uncertain. There are 13 residues in the CDR3. With 7 bases removed from V and 0 bases from J, the gap between germline ends came to 9 bases. Germline V CDR1 and CDR2: ENHRY, SYGVKD. The CDR3 sequence is CAIMEGLNTEAFF. For the CDR3, the DNA is TGTGCCATCATGGAGGGCCTGAACACTGAAGCTTTCTTT.

The J gene is TRBJ1-1, the V gene TRBV15; 8 bases match TRBD1. The length of the CDR3 is 14 residues. V shed 5 bases and J 4 bases; nucleotides not matched to a gene: 6. CDR1 and CDR2 (germline): LNHNV, YYDKDF (reference sequence). CDR3 residues: CATSVDRGGTEAFF. The CDR3 DNA follows: TGTGCCACCAGCGTCGACAGGGGCGGCACTGAAGCTTTCTTT.

In its sample, this clonotype was seen many times. The rearrangement uses TRBV30 and TRBJ1-2; 8 bases are shared with TRBD1. The CDR3 has 13 amino acids. V was clipped by 2 bases and J by 7 bases; unmatched bases: 6. Germline CDR1 and CDR2: GTSNPN and SVGIG (reference sequence). This CDR3 is CAWSIQGAGGYTF. The CDR3 nucleotides read TGTGCCTGGAGTATCCAGGGGGCGGGTGGCTACACCTTC.

This clonotype was counted a few times. The rearrangement links TRBV24-1 to TRBJ2-3, with TRBD1 matching 7 bases. V lost 5 bases and J lost 1; bases outside the gene matches: 8. The CDR3 has 16 residues. Germline lookup yields CDR1 KGHDR and CDR2 SFDVKD. CDR3 sequence reads: CATSVEGAGGTDTQYF. CDR3 coding DNA: TGTGCCACCAGTGTCGAGGGGGCTGGGGGCACAGATACGCAGTATTTT.

This clonotype was counted at least ten times. The chain joins TRBV11-1 to TRBJ2-5; D remains ambiguous. Germline CDR1 and CDR2: SGHAT and FQDESV (reference sequence). V gave up 2 bases and J gave up 4 bases, with 8 bases separating them. The CDR3 is 13 amino acids. In nucleotides, the CDR3 is TGTGCCAGCAGCTTACTTATGGGAGAGACCCAGTACTTC. Protein product: CASSLLMGETQYF. Full variable domain (rest looked up from reference TRBV11-1 and TRBJ2-5): EAEVAQSPRYKITEKSQAVAFWCDPISGHATLYWYRQILGQGPELLVQFQDESVVDDSQLPKDRFSAERLKGVDSTLKIQPAELGDSAMYLCASSLLMGETQYFGPGTRLLVL.

This clonotype showed up many times. V usage is TRBV12-3 or TRBV12-4 and J usage is TRBJ2-7; 11 nucleotides agree with TRBD1. The CDR3 runs 15 residues. V dropped 6 bases and J dropped 3; count of bases not matched to a gene: 7. The CDR3 DNA reads as TGTGCCAGCAGCCCGATCGGGACAGGGGGCTACGAGCAGTACTTC. Translation: CASSPIGTGGYEQYF.